This T cell receptor beta chain is drawn from a study of cytomegalovirus exposure and HLA in healthy donors. TCRdb's copy holds only in-frame clones and misses some; the assay was immunoSEQ multiplex PCR. This repertoire shows 100,000 to 150,000 clones, roughly 87% found once; its top ten account for approximately 1%. On this clone itself: Its antigen is not known.

Findings and caveats of the study: Rarity characterized most TCR sequences, yet some public TCRs appeared in many donors. Researchers counted approximately 160 TCR beta chains as cytomegalovirus-associated.

The source material was PBMCs. The source is a woman between 18 and 29 years old in good health and CMV-seronegative.

In DNA, the CDR3 is TGTGCCTGGAGCAGGGGACAGGGGAATCAGCCCCAGCATTTT. Translated, it gives CAWSRGQGNQPQHF. This sequence joins TRBV30 and TRBJ1-5; 10 nucleotides match TRBD1. The germline CDR1 and CDR2 sequences are GTSNPN and SVGIG (reference sequence). V dropped 3 bases and J dropped 4; count of bases not matched to a gene: 3. This CDR3 is built from 14 residues.